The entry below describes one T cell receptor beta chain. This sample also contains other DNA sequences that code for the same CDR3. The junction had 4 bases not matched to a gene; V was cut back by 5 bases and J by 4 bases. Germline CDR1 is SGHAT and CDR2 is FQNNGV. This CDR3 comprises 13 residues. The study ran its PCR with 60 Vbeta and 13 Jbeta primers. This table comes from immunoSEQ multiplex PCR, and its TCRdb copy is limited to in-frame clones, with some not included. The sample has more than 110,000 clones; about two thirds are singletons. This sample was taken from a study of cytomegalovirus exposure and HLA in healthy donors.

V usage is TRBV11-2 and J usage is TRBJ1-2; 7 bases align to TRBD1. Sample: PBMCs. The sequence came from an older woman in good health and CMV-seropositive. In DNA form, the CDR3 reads TGTGCCAGCAGCCCGGGGACAGCCTATGGCTACACCTTC. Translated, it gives CASSPGTAYGYTF.